Below, 26 T cell receptor beta chains from the same sample are listed, as sequenced in a study of shared clonotypes between healthy human individuals. Some clones are missing from TCRdb's copy, which holds only in-frame ones; the method was immunoSEQ multiplex PCR. Here the sample spans approximately 97,000 clones, 67% being singletons. Sequenced input: memory CD8+ T cells sorted from blood. Subset reported: CD45RO+ cells pooled with CCR7-negative TemRA cells. These TCRs come from a man aged 25-40 years in good health.

The sample holds a few counts of this clone. V usage is TRBV7-8 and J usage is TRBJ2-7; TRBD2 aligns across 8 bases. With 2 bases clipped from V and 6 bases from J, the junction kept 6 bases outside the gene matches. This CDR3 contains 14 residues. CDR1 is SGHVS and CDR2 is FQNEAQ in the germline V gene. The CDR3 region has the DNA TGTGCCAGCAGCTTAACTGGCGGGAGGCGCGAGCAGTACTTC. The encoded protein is CASSLTGGRREQYF.

The chain has TRBV11-2 and TRBJ2-7; 14 positions agree with TRBD2. This CDR3 is built from 13 residues. Germline V gives CDR1 SGHAT, CDR2 FQNNGV. J gave up 6 bases and V 10 bases, and 5 bases lay outside the gene matches. In DNA, the CDR3 is TGTGCCACGTCGGGACTAGCGGGAGCCGAGCAGTACTTC. Translated: CATSGLAGAEQYF.

The chain joins TRBV21-1 to TRBJ2-7. TRBV21-1 is designated a pseudogene. The CDR3 covers 19 residues. The CDR3 DNA is TGTGCCAGCAGCAAATTGGCGAGCGATCGGAACAGCCCGATCTACGAGCAGTACTTC. It codes for CASSKLASDRNSPIYEQYF.

The V call is TRBV28, the J call TRBJ1-3; D gene ambiguous. Trimming took off 4 bases at V and 4 bases at J, with 5 bases between the two ends. This CDR3 is 12 amino acids long. CDR1 and CDR2 from the germline V gene are MDHEN and SYDVKM. The DNA of the CDR3 is TGTGCCAGCAGTTCTGCCGGAAACACCATATATTTT. As protein: CASSSAGNTIYF.

The J gene is TRBJ2-3, the V gene TRBV7-3; 8 bases agree with TRBD1. CDR1 is SGHTA, CDR2 FQGTGA, per germline. The CDR3 covers 15 residues. The J segment lost 6 bases and the V segment lost 5 bases, leaving 10 bases of the junction unmatched. CDR3 amino acids: CASSRADRGSDTQYF. The CDR3 DNA reads as TGTGCCAGCAGCCGAGCCGACAGGGGCTCGGATACGCAGTATTTT.

This sequence joins TRBV7-2 and TRBJ1-1; tentatively, D is TRBD1 (5 bases). CDR3 length: 13 amino acids. V shed 5 bases and J shed 8 bases, with 15 bases lying between them. Germline V CDR1 and CDR2: SGHTA, FQGNSA. Here the CDR3 reads CASSQRAQGEAFF. CDR3 in DNA: TGTGCCAGCAGCCAAAGGGCCCAGGGCGAAGCTTTCTTT.

The chain recombines TRBV11-3 with TRBJ2-2; possible D gene TRBD2, 6 bases. This CDR3 contains 14 residues. The germline V and J ends were trimmed by 8 bases and 0 bases, with 10 bases remaining between them. Germline V gene sequence: CDR1 SGHNT, CDR2 YENEEA. CDR3 DNA: TGTGCCAGCGCGGGACCCTCGAACACCGGGGAGCTGTTTTTT. Protein product: CASAGPSNTGELFF.

The chain joins TRBV28 to TRBJ2-1; 7 bases map to TRBD1. CDR1 is MDHEN and CDR2 is SYDVKM in the germline V gene. V dropped 7 bases and J dropped 2; count of bases not matched to a gene: 8. This CDR3 is 15 amino acids long. DNA of the CDR3: TGTGCCAGCACCCGCGGACAGGCAGCCTACAATGAGCAGTTCTTC. It codes for CASTRGQAAYNEQFF.

J is TRBJ1-1 and V is TRBV5-4; no reliable D call. Trimming shortened V by 0 bases and J by 2 bases, and 5 bases separated the two germline ends. The CDR3 covers 13 residues. Germline CDR1 SGHNT, CDR2 YYREEE (reference sequence). For the CDR3, the DNA is TGTGCCAGCAGCTTGGGGGGTAACACTGAAGCTTTCTTT. This encodes CASSLGGNTEAFF.

The chain uses TRBV11-2 and TRBJ2-5; perhaps TRBD2 as D (6 bases). V was cut by 2 bases and J by 7 bases, with 17 bases left in between. The CDR3 consists of 15 residues. CDR1 is SGHAT, CDR2 FQNNGV, per germline. The CDR3 DNA follows: TGTGCCAGCAGCTTAAGGGGCGGGGCCGAGGGGACCCAGTACTTC. This sequence encodes CASSLRGGAEGTQYF.

This clone was observed at least ten times. The chain couples TRBV6-1 to TRBJ2-1; D is perhaps TRBD2 (6 bases). This CDR3 spans 16 amino acids. The V and J ends lost 0 bases and 3 bases respectively, with 12 bases between them. Germline V CDR1 and CDR2: MNHNS, SASEGT. The CDR3, as DNA: TGTGCCAGCAGTGAAGCGCAGGGAGGTGTCTACAATGAGCAGTTCTTC. Translating gives CASSEAQGGVYNEQFF.

This clone was recorded many times. The V call is TRBV7-3, the J call TRBJ2-7; D is undetermined. The CDR3 contains 15 residues. Germline CDR1 reads SGHTA; CDR2 reads FQGTGA. Trimming took off 2 bases at V and 3 bases at J, with 14 bases between the two ends. The CDR3 bases are TGTGCCAGCAGCTTAGGGCCAACCGGATTCTACGAGCAGTACTTC. Its protein is CASSLGPTGFYEQYF.

Remarks on this clone: In the same sample, other DNA sequences code for this CDR3. The V call is TRBV27, the J call TRBJ2-5; 7 bases line up with TRBD1. Germline CDR1 reads MNHEY; CDR2 reads SMNVEV (reference sequence). The CDR3 loop spans 14 amino acids. J was trimmed by 4 bases and V by 1 base; bases with no gene match: 3. The DNA for the CDR3 is TGTGCCAGCAGTTTATTAGGGGGCGGAGAGACCCAGTACTTC. Translation: CASSLLGGGETQYF.

The chain is built from TRBV11-1 and TRBJ2-7; D might be TRBD2 (6 bases). This CDR3 spans 13 amino acids. Trimming removed 3 bases at V and 2 bases at J, with 8 bases between. Per the germline V gene, CDR1 is SGHAT and CDR2 is FQDESV (reference sequence). This CDR3 is CASSFSGAYEQYF. For the CDR3, the DNA is TGTGCCAGCAGCTTTAGCGGAGCCTACGAGCAGTACTTC.

The chain couples TRBV18 to TRBJ1-5, with D unclear. Germline CDR1 reads KGHSH; CDR2 reads LQKENI. The CDR3 runs 14 residues. The V gene lost 3 bases and the J gene lost 5 bases, with 11 bases spanning the gap. CDR3 DNA: TGTGCCAGCTCACCTTACGGGGTGTATCAGCCCCAGCATTTT. Translating it yields CASSPYGVYQPQHF.

In this sample, this clone turned up a few times. The CDR3 DNA is TGTGCCAGTAGTCTCTTCCCCCAAGGGGGAAACACCGGGGAGCTGTTTTTT. This gives the protein CASSLFPQGGNTGELFF. The chain employs TRBV19 and TRBJ2-2, with a weak D call TRBD1 (6 bases). Germline CDR1 reads LNHDA; CDR2 reads SQIVND (reference sequence). The CDR3 consists of 17 residues. The V and J ends lost 5 bases and 2 bases respectively, with 18 bases between them.

This clone was seen a few times. The chain combines TRBV4-1 with TRBJ2-1; 8 bases line up with TRBD1. V was clipped by 2 bases and J by 5 bases; unmatched bases: 14. The germline CDR1 and CDR2 sequences are MGHRA and YSYEKL. The CDR3 has 18 amino acids. The CDR3 nucleotides read TGCGCCAGCAGCCAACCCATAGGACAGGGCAAAGGGGACAATGAGCAGTTCTTC. Translated, it gives CASSQPIGQGKGDNEQFF.

This clone was counted at least ten times. The rearrangement uses TRBV6-4 and TRBJ2-2, with D possibly being TRBD1 or TRBD2 (5 bases each). The CDR3 contains 14 residues. Trimming pared 2 bases from V and 5 bases from J, leaving 9 bases between. Germline V gene lookup returns CDR1 MRHNA and CDR2 SNTAGT. The CDR3 region has the DNA TGTGCCAGCAGTGACGGGGGAGAAACCGGGGAGCTGTTTTTT. It codes for CASSDGGETGELFF.

This clone was found a few times. V gene TRBV4-2 combines with J gene TRBJ2-1; D might be TRBD1 or TRBD2, each matching 5 bases. CDR3 length: 16 amino acids. Trimming stripped 0 bases from V and 7 bases from J, with 16 bases between. Germline CDR1 and CDR2: LGHNA and YNFKEQ. The CDR3 DNA is TGTGCCAGCAGCCAAGAGGGGCTAGACGGAGGAAATGAGCAGTTCTTC. It yields the protein CASSQEGLDGGNEQFF.

CDR3 nucleotide sequence: TGCGCCAGCAGCCAATCCATCGGCTACGAGCAGTACTTC. Protein: CASSQSIGYEQYF. V and J are TRBV4-3 and TRBJ2-7; D not certain. Trimming took 2 bases from V and 3 from J, leaving 8 bases between them. This CDR3 is built from 13 residues. Germline V lookup: CDR1 LGHNA, CDR2 YSLEER.

V gene TRBV27 combines with J gene TRBJ2-7, with D possibly being TRBD1 (6 bases). The CDR3 has 15 residues. Trimming cost V 6 bases and J 2 bases, with 17 bases left between them. CDR1 and CDR2 from the germline V gene are MNHEY and SMNVEV (reference sequence). CDR3 residues: CASSPPGAGAYEQYF. DNA of the CDR3: TGTGCCAGCAGCCCCCCAGGGGCAGGAGCCTACGAGCAGTACTTC.

The CDR3 region has the DNA TGTGCCAGCAGCTTATGGCCGAACTACGAGCAGTACTTC. It specifies CASSLWPNYEQYF. This sequence joins TRBV7-9 and TRBJ2-7; D ambiguous. CDR1 is SEHNR, CDR2 FQNEAQ, per germline (reference sequence). This CDR3 has 13 amino acids. The germline V and J ends were trimmed by 2 bases and 3 bases, with 8 bases remaining between them.

The chain couples TRBV29-1 to TRBJ1-4; TRBD1 aligns across 8 bases. Trimming cost V 7 bases and J 2 bases; bases outside gene matches: 3. This CDR3 spans 13 amino acids. The germline V gene has CDR1 SQVTM and CDR2 ANQGSEA. The DNA of the CDR3 is TGCAGCGCTCAGGGGGCGACTAATGAAAAACTGTTTTTT. Its protein is CSAQGATNEKLFF. The full variable domain, with the rest looked up from reference TRBV29-1 and TRBJ1-4, is SAVISQKPSRDICQRGTSLTIQCQVDSQVTMMFWYRQQPGQSLTLIATANQGSEATYESGFVIDKFPISRPNLTFSTLTVSNMSPEDSSIYLCSAQGATNEKLFFGSGTQLSVL.

This chain uses TRBV28 with TRBJ2-7; TRBD1 might be the D (5 bases). CDR1 and CDR2 from the germline V gene are MDHEN and SYDVKM. V was pared by 7 bases and J by 0 bases, with 7 bases between. The CDR3 spans 12 residues. CDR3 nucleotide sequence: TGTGCCAGCAAGGACATCTCCTACGAGCAGTACTTC. Amino acids: CASKDISYEQYF.

The CDR3 loop is CASSPPRSSYNEQFF. The DNA of the CDR3 is TGTGCCAGCAGCCCCCCTAGGAGCTCCTACAATGAGCAGTTCTTC. The chain combines TRBV7-9 with TRBJ2-1; D is uncertain. The CDR3 loop spans 15 amino acids. V was shortened by 5 bases and J by 0 bases, with 11 bases between the two germline ends. Germline loops: CDR1 SEHNR, CDR2 FQNEAQ (reference sequence).

This clone was counted between two and nine times. The chain combines TRBV6-1 with TRBJ2-3; the D gene is possibly TRBD1 (5 bases). The ends were cut back, 6 bases at V and 6 bases at J, with 19 bases in the middle. In germline, CDR1 is MNHNS, CDR2 SASEGT. The CDR3 has 15 residues. The CDR3: CASSDGQGDGDTQYF. The CDR3 coding sequence is TGTGCCAGCAGCGACGGACAAGGCGATGGGGATACGCAGTATTTT.